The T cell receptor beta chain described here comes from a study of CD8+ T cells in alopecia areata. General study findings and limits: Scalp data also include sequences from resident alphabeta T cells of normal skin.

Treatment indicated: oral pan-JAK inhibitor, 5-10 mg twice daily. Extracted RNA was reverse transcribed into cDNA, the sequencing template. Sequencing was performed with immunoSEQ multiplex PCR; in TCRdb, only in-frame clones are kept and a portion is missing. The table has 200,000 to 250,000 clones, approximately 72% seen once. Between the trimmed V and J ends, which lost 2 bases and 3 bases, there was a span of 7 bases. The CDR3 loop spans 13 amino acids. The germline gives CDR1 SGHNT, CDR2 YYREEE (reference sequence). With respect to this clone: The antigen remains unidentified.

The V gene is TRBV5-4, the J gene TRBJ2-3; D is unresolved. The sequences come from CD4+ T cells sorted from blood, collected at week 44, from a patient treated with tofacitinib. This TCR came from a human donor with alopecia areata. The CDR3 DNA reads TGTGCCAGCAGCTTTTCCCCTACAGATACGCAGTATTTT. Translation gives CASSFSPTDTQYF.